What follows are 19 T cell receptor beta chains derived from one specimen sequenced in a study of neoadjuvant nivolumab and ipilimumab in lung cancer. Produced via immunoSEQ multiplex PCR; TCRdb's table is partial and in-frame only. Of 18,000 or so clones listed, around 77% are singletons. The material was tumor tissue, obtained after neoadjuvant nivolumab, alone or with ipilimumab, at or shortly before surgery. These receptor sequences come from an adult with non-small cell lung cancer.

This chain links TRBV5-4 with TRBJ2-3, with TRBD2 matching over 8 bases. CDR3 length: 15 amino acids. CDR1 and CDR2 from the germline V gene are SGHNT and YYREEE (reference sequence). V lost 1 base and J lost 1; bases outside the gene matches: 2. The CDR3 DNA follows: TGTGCCAGCAGCTTGATCGGGGGGGGCACAGATACGCAGTATTTT. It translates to CASSLIGGGTDTQYF.

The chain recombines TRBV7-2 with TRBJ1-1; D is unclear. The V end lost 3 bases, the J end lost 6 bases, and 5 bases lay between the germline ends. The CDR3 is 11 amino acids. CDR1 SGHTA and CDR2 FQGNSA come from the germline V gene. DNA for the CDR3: TGTGCCAGCAGCTTCGGACCTGAAGCTTTCTTT. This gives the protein CASSFGPEAFF. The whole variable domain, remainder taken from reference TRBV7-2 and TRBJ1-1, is GAGVSQSPSNKVTEKGKDVELRCDPISGHTALYWYRQSLGQGLEFLIYFQGNSAPDKSGLPSDRFSAERTGGSVSTLTIQRTQQEDSAVYLCASSFGPEAFFGQGTRLTVV.

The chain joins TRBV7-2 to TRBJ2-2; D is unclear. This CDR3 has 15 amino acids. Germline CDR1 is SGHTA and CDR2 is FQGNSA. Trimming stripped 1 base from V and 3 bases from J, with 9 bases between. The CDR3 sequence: CASSLGALYTGELFF. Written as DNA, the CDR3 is TGTGCCAGCAGCTTAGGTGCTCTTTACACCGGGGAGCTGTTTTTT.

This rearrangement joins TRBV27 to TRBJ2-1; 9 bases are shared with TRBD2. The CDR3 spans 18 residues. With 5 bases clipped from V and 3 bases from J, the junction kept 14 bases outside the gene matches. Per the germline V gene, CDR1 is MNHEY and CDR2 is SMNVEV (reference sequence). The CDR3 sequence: CASSPASSSGENYNEQFF. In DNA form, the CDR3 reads TGTGCCAGCAGTCCCGCCTCCTCTAGCGGGGAGAACTACAATGAGCAGTTCTTC.

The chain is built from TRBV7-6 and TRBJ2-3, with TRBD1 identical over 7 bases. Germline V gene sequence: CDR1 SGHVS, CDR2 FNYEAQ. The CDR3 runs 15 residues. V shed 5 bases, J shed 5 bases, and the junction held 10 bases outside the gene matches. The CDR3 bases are TGTGCCAGCAGCCCAGGGACAGATGGGGGAGATACGCAGTATTTT. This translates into CASSPGTDGGDTQYF.

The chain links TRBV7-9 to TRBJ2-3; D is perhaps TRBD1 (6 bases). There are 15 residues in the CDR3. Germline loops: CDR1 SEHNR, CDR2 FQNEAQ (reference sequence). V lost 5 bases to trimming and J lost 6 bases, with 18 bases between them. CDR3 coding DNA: TGTGCCAGCAGCCCGGGACACAACCCCGCGGATACGCAGTATTTT. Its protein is CASSPGHNPADTQYF.

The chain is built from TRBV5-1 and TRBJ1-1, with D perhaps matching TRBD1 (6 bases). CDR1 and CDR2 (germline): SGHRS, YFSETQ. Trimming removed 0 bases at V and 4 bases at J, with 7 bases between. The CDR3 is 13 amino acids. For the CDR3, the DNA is TGCGCCAGCAGCTTGGAGGGGGGCACTGAAGCTTTCTTT. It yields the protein CASSLEGGTEAFF. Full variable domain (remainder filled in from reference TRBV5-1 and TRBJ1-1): KAGVTQTPRYLIKTRGQQVTLSCSPISGHRSVSWYQQTPGQGLQFLFEYFSETQRNKGNFPGRFSGRQFSNSRSEMNVSTLELGDSALYLCASSLEGGTEAFFGQGTRLTVV.

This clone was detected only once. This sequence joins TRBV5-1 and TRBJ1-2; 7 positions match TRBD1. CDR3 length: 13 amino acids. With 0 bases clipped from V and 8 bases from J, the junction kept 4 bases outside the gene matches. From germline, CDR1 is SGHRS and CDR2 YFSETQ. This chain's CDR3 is CASSLGQGDGYTF. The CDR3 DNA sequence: TGCGCCAGCAGCTTGGGACAGGGTGACGGCTACACCTTC.

The CDR3, as DNA: TGTGCCAGCCTAAAGACAGGGGGCTTTGTTCAGCCCCAGCATTTT. Its protein is CASLKTGGFVQPQHF. V usage is TRBV19 and J usage is TRBJ1-5; TRBD1 agrees at 10 bases. J was trimmed by 6 bases and V by 9 bases; bases with no gene match: 11. CDR1 LNHDA and CDR2 SQIVND come from the germline V gene (reference sequence). The CDR3 loop spans 15 amino acids.

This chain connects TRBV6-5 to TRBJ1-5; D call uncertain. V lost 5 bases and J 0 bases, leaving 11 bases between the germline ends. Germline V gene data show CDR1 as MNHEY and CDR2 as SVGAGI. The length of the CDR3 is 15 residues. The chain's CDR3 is CASSPKSYSNQPQHF. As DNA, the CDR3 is TGTGCCAGCAGTCCCAAGTCGTATAGCAATCAGCCCCAGCATTTT.

The CDR3 here is CAWNRQGGQPQHF. The CDR3 nucleotides are TGTGCCTGGAATAGACAGGGGGGTCAGCCCCAGCATTTT. V is TRBV30 and J is TRBJ1-5; 9 nucleotides match TRBD1. There are 13 residues in the CDR3. V lost 4 bases and J lost 6; bases outside the gene matches: 4. Germline-derived CDR1 and CDR2 are GTSNPN and SVGIG (reference sequence).

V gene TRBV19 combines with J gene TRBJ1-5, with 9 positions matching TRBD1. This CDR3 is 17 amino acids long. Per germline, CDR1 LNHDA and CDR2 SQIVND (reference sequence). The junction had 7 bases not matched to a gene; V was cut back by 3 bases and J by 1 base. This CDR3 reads CASSMGQGYKSNQPQHF. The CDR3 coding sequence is TGTGCCAGTAGTATGGGACAGGGATACAAAAGCAATCAGCCCCAGCATTTT.

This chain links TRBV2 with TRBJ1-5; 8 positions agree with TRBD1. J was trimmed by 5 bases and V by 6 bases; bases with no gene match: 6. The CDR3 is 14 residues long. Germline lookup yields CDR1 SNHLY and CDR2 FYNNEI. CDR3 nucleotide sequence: TGTGCCAGCAGCTCACCGACAGGGGATCAGCCCCAGCATTTT. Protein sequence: CASSSPTGDQPQHF.

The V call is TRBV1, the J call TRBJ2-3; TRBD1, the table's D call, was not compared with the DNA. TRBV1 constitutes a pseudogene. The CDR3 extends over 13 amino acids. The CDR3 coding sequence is TGCACCAGCAGAAACCGGATATACAGCACGCAGTATTTT. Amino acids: CTSRNRIYSTQYF.

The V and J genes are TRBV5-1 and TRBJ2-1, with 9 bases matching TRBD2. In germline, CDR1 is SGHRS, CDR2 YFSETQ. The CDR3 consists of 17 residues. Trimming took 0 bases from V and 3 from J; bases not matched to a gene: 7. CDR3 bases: TGCGCCAGCAGCTTGGGATTAGCGGGGGATTTCTACAATGAGCAGTTCTTC. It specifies CASSLGLAGDFYNEQFF.

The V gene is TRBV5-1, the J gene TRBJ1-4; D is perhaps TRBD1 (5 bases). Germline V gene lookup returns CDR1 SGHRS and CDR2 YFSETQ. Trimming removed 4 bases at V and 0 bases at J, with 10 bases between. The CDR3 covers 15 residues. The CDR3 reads CASSTSGTTNEKLFF. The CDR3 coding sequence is TGCGCCAGCAGCACCTCAGGGACAACTAATGAAAAACTGTTTTTT.

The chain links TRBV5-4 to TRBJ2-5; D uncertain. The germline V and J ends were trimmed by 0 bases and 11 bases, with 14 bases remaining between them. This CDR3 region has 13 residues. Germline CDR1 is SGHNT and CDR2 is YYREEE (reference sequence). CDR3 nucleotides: TGTGCCAGCAGCTTGGGCGTAAAGCAGTCACAGTACTTC. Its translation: CASSLGVKQSQYF.

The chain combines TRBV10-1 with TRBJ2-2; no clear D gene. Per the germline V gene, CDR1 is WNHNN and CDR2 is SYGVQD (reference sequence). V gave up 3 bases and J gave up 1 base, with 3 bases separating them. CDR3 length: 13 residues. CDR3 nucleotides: TGCGCCAGCAGTGAAATGAACACCGGGGAGCTGTTTTTT. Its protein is CASSEMNTGELFF.

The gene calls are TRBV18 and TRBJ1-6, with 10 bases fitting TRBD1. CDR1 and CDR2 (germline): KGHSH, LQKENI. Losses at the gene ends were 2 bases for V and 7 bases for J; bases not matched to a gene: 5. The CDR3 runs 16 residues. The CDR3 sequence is CASSPSGQGGNSPLHF. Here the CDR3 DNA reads TGTGCCAGCTCACCATCCGGACAGGGGGGGAATTCACCCCTCCACTTT.